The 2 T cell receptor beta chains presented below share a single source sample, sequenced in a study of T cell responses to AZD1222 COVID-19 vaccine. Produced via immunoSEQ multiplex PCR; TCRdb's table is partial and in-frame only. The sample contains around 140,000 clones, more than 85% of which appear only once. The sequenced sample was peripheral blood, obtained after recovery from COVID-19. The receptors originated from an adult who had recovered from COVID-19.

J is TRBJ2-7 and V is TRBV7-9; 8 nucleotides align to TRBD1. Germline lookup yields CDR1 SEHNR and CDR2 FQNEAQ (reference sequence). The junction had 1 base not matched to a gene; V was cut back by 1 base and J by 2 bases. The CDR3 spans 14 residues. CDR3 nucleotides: TGTGCCAGCAGCTTAGACAGGGGGGCCTACGAGCAGTACTTC. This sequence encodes CASSLDRGAYEQYF. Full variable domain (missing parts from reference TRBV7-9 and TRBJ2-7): DTGVSQNPRHKITKRGQNVTFRCDPISEHNRLYWYRQTLGQGPEFLTYFQNEAQLEKSRLLSDRFSAERPKGSFSTLEIQRTEQGDSAMYLCASSLDRGAYEQYFGPGTRLTVT.

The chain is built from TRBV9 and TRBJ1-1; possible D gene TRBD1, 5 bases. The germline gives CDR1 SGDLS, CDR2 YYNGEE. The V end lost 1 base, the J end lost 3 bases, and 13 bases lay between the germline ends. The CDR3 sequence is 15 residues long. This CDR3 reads CASSVWGNRDTEAFF. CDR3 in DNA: TGTGCCAGCAGCGTATGGGGCAATAGAGACACTGAAGCTTTCTTT. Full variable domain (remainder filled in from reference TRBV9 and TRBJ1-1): DSGVTQTPKHLITATGQRVTLRCSPRSGDLSVYWYQQSLDQGLQFLIQYYNGEERAKGNILERFSAQQFPDLHSELNLSSLELGDSALYFCASSVWGNRDTEAFFGQGTRLTVV.